The entry below gives a single T cell receptor (beta chain) sequence along with its context. TCRdb re-called the reads with MiXCR, one entry per CDR3 protein. The table lists nearly 650,000 distinct CDR3 sequences, 20% to 30% of them singletons. This record belongs to a study of T cell repertoires in cytomegalovirus infection. Sequencing used CD8+ T cells from PBMCs. This sequence originates from a human donor in good health (CMV status not recorded). Some clones in this sample may be carry-over from other donors' samples.

Here the CDR3 reads CASRNRGTVLNTEAFF. The CDR3 DNA sequence: TGTGCCAGTAGAAATAGGGGGACAGTCTTGAACACTGAAGCTTTCTTT. V is TRBV19 and J is TRBJ1-1, with 7 bases fitting TRBD1. The germline gives CDR1 LNHDA, CDR2 SQIVND (reference sequence). The V gene end was trimmed by 6 bases and the J gene end by 0 bases; junction bases not matched to a gene: 10. The CDR3 consists of 16 residues.